The table lists the clone carrying this TCR beta chain with a few counts. Its target is not known. The PCR contained 60 Vbeta and 13 Jbeta primers. This table comes from immunoSEQ multiplex PCR, and its TCRdb copy is limited to in-frame clones, with some not included. The sample lists roughly 100,000 clones, roughly three fifths occurring once. The CDR3 runs 14 residues. CDR1 and CDR2 from the germline V gene are MNHEY and SVGAGI. The V gene lost 6 bases and the J gene lost 2 bases, with 13 bases spanning the gap. The data stem from a study of cytomegalovirus exposure and HLA in healthy donors. Study-wide results and limits: Cytomegalovirus status was reportedly diagnosed by the classifier with high specificity and sensitivity. It was assumed in the presence/absence analyses that sequencing depth was roughly uniform across donors. Many donors shared some public TCRs, even though most TCR sequences were rare. Because they were indistinguishable, some V segments, including TRBV6-2 and TRBV6-3, were excluded.

This chain links TRBV6-5 with TRBJ1-1; D gene uncertain. The TCR was taken from a man in his sixties in good health and CMV-seronegative. Material: PBMCs. The CDR3 loop is CASRRSVANTEAFF. CDR3 in DNA: TGTGCCAGCAGACGTTCGGTCGCAAACACTGAAGCTTTCTTT.